The 26 T cell receptor beta chains below come from one sample, sequenced in a study of human T cells and chemical hapten exposure. TCRdb independently ran MiXCR on the RACE reads; one entry per CDR3 protein. The data contain about 130,000 distinct CDR3 sequences, approximately 9.5% of them singletons. Time point specified: healthy volunteer bleed at 2 weeks. Unfractionated whole blood was the source of the extracted total RNA. The sample comprised whole blood. The source is a male donor in good health. Some clones in this sample may be carry-over from other donors' samples.

This clonotype was detected only a few times. J is TRBJ2-1 and V is TRBV6-2 or TRBV6-3; 11 nucleotides match TRBD2. The germline gives CDR1 MNHEY, CDR2 SVGEGT. The CDR3 runs to 15 residues. The V segment lost 6 bases and the J segment 4 bases; nucleotides outside the gene matches: 5. In DNA, the CDR3 is TGTGCCAGCAGGCCGACTAGCGGGGAATACAATGAGCAGTTCTTC. Translated: CASRPTSGEYNEQFF.

This clonotype was observed at least ten times. Written as DNA, the CDR3 is TGCAGTGCTAGAGTAGGTAGCGGGAGAACTAGCACAGATACGCAGTATTTT. Amino acids: CSARVGSGRTSTDTQYF. The rearrangement links TRBV20-1 to TRBJ2-3; 9 positions agree with TRBD2. CDR3 length: 17 residues. J was trimmed by 0 bases and V by 1 base; bases with no gene match: 8. CDR1 and CDR2 (germline): DFQATT, SNEGSKA (reference sequence).

Only a few counts were recorded for this clonotype. This rearrangement joins TRBV5-4 to TRBJ1-2; D remains unclear. Germline CDR1 is SGHNT and CDR2 is YYREEE (reference sequence). The CDR3 covers 12 residues. The germline V and J ends were trimmed by 7 bases and 8 bases, with 15 bases remaining between them. The CDR3 sequence: CASGQAAVGYTF. CDR3 DNA: TGTGCCAGCGGGCAGGCGGCCGTAGGCTACACCTTC.

The rearrangement links TRBV5-1 to TRBJ2-2, with D unresolved. The germline V gene has CDR1 SGHRS and CDR2 YFSETQ. This CDR3 comprises 15 residues. V was pared by 0 bases and J by 3 bases, with 9 bases between. CDR3 nucleotide sequence: TGCGCCAGCAGCTTGGTCACGGTTGACACCGGGGAGCTGTTTTTT. This translates into CASSLVTVDTGELFF.

Points on this clonotype: Since a much larger clone is just one base distant, this may be a read error. The V and J genes are TRBV15 and TRBJ1-6, with 7 bases fitting TRBD1. The CDR3 contains 15 residues. Germline CDR1 and CDR2: LNHNV and YYDKDF (reference sequence). DNA of the CDR3: TGTGCCACCAGCAGAGAAAACAGGGGTAATTCACCCCTCCGCTTT. Translating it yields CATSRENRGNSPLRF.

This clonotype was seen repeatedly, ten times or more. V is TRBV5-1 and J is TRBJ2-7, with 9 bases lining up with TRBD2. Germline loops: CDR1 SGHRS, CDR2 YFSETQ. The CDR3 covers 14 residues. The V gene end was trimmed by 4 bases and the J gene end by 4 bases; junction bases not matched to a gene: 6. The CDR3 loop is CASSGGTSPYEQYF. Written as DNA, the CDR3 is TGCGCCAGCAGCGGGGGGACTAGCCCGTACGAGCAGTACTTC.

V usage is TRBV5-1 and J usage is TRBJ2-1; D not certain. The CDR3 spans 13 residues. The V end was cut by 0 bases, the J end by 4 bases, with 5 bases between. The germline V gene has CDR1 SGHRS and CDR2 YFSETQ. The CDR3 coding sequence is TGCGCCAGCAGCTTGGGGGGTTACAATGAGCAGTTCTTC. This encodes CASSLGGYNEQFF.

This clonotype turned up a few times. Here the CDR3 reads CSARDSNSNQPQHF. CDR3 nucleotides: TGCAGCGCAAGGGACAGCAATAGCAATCAGCCCCAGCATTTT. The chain joins TRBV29-1 to TRBJ1-5; 7 bases are a match to TRBD1. CDR1 and CDR2 (germline): SQVTM, ANQGSEA. This CDR3 contains 14 residues. V was pared by 7 bases and J by 0 bases, with 6 bases of the junction left unmatched.

This chain links TRBV7-2 with TRBJ2-3; 11 bases align to TRBD2. Losses at the gene ends were 5 bases for V and 3 bases for J; bases not matched to a gene: 10. There are 17 residues in the CDR3. CDR1 and CDR2 from the germline V gene are SGHTA and FQGNSA. The CDR3 spells CASSGTGTSGITDTQYF. As DNA, the CDR3 is TGTGCCAGCAGCGGAACAGGGACTAGCGGAATTACAGATACGCAGTATTTT.

The genes are TRBV5-1 and TRBJ1-1; no clear D. The CDR3 sequence is 14 residues long. From germline, CDR1 is SGHRS and CDR2 YFSETQ. V was cut by 4 bases and J by 1 base, with 11 bases left in between. CDR3 sequence (DNA): TGCGCCAGCAGCCCCAATGAGGGGAACACTGAAGCTTTCTTT. It codes for CASSPNEGNTEAFF.

Turning to this clonotype: A much larger clone lies one base from this, so it may be a read error. This chain links TRBV29-1 with TRBJ1-5, with a weak D call TRBD1 (5 bases). The CDR3 length is 13 residues. Germline CDR1 is SQVTM and CDR2 is ANQGSEA. The CDR3 sequence: CRVGSGSGQPQHF. CDR3 in DNA: TGCAGAGTTGGATCAGGGAGTGGGCAGCCCCAGCATTTT. The whole variable domain, filled in from reference TRBV29-1 and TRBJ1-5, reads SAVISQKPSRDICQRGTSLTIQCQVDSQVTMMFWYRQQPGQSLTLIATANQGSEATYESGFVIDKFPISRPNLTFSTLTVSNMSPEDSSIYLCRVGSGSGQPQHFGDGTRLSIL.

CDR3 sequence: CSASTSGQETQYF. In DNA form, the CDR3 reads TGCAGTGCTAGTACTAGCGGTCAAGAGACCCAGTACTTC. The rearrangement links TRBV20-1 to TRBJ2-5, with 8 bases that match TRBD2. The germline V gene encodes CDR1 DFQATT and CDR2 SNEGSKA (reference sequence). The CDR3 runs 13 residues. J was trimmed by 2 bases and V by 3 bases; bases with no gene match: 2.

This clonotype was seen a handful of times. The chain couples TRBV27 to TRBJ1-2; a weak D match, TRBD1 (5 bases). This CDR3 has 13 residues. Trimming stripped 6 bases from V and 0 bases from J, with 8 bases between. Germline CDR1 MNHEY, CDR2 SMNVEV (reference sequence). CDR3 bases: TGTGCCAGCAGCGGGGGAGCTAACTATGGCTACACCTTC. Protein: CASSGGANYGYTF.

This clonotype showed up many times. The chain has TRBV14 and TRBJ2-1; D not certain. The germline V and J ends were trimmed by 3 bases and 3 bases, with 12 bases remaining between them. The V gene's germline CDR1 is SGHDN and CDR2 FVKESK. CDR3 size: 15 residues. The DNA of the CDR3 is TGTGCCAGCAGCCAGGGGTTTGCCCGCTACAATGAGCAGTTCTTC. Its translation is CASSQGFARYNEQFF.

A few counts support this clonotype. V usage is TRBV29-1 and J usage is TRBJ2-7; D gene ambiguous. Per the germline V gene, CDR1 is SQVTM and CDR2 is ANQGSEA. Trimming shortened V by 0 bases and J by 2 bases, and 11 bases separated the two germline ends. The CDR3 loop spans 14 amino acids. The CDR3: CSVEDTDVPYEQYF. For the CDR3, the DNA is TGCAGCGTTGAAGATACGGACGTGCCCTACGAGCAGTACTTC.

This clonotype was counted between two and nine times. The chain is built from TRBV12-3 or TRBV12-4 and TRBJ2-5; 9 bases align to TRBD2. J was trimmed by 1 base and V by 4 bases; bases with no gene match: 4. The CDR3 has 15 residues. The CDR3 region is CASSSLSGSQETQYF. CDR3 sequence (DNA): TGTGCCAGCAGTTCCCTTAGCGGGAGCCAAGAGACCCAGTACTTC.

The chain carries TRBV7-3 and TRBJ2-7; the D gene is possibly TRBD1 (6 bases). Trimming removed 0 bases at V and 2 bases at J, with 14 bases between. CDR1 SGHTA and CDR2 FQGTGA come from the germline V gene. The CDR3 spans 16 residues. CDR3: CASSLTPPQGTYEQYF. The CDR3 DNA sequence: TGTGCCAGCAGCTTAACGCCGCCGCAGGGGACCTACGAGCAGTACTTC. Full variable domain (missing parts from reference TRBV7-3 and TRBJ2-7): GAGVSQTPSNKVTEKGKYVELRCDPISGHTALYWYRQSLGQGPEFLIYFQGTGAADDSGLPNDRFFAVRPEGSVSTLKIQRTERGDSAVYLCASSLTPPQGTYEQYFGPGTRLTVT.

The chain joins TRBV7-8 to TRBJ2-1; 15 bases are shared with TRBD2. The germline V gene encodes CDR1 SGHVS and CDR2 FQNEAQ. V trimming: 5 bases; J trimming: 9 bases; junction bases outside the gene matches: 17. The CDR3 extends over 19 amino acids. CDR3 coding DNA: TGTGCCAGCAGCGCGGGACTAGCGGGGGGCGCCTTAGGACCCGTTGAGCAGTTCTTC. Its protein is CASSAGLAGGALGPVEQFF.

The genes are TRBV3-1 and TRBJ2-3, with TRBD2 identical over 12 bases. CDR1 is LGHDT and CDR2 is YNNKEL in the germline V gene (reference sequence). This CDR3 spans 18 amino acids. The V and J ends lost 0 bases and 6 bases, in that order; junction bases with no gene match: 10. Written as DNA, the CDR3 is TGTGCCAGCAGCCAAGATGGACTAGCGGGAAGTGAATGGGATACGCAGTATTTT. The encoded protein is CASSQDGLAGSEWDTQYF.

The chain has TRBV20-1 and TRBJ2-7; tentative D call: TRBD2 (5 bases). V shed 6 bases and J shed 3 bases, with 18 bases lying between them. CDR1 is DFQATT and CDR2 is SNEGSKA in the germline V gene (reference sequence). The CDR3 consists of 14 residues. The CDR3 bases are TGCAGTGCGAACCACCCAGGAGGCGGCTACGAGCAGTACTTC. Protein product: CSANHPGGGYEQYF.

This rearrangement joins TRBV19 to TRBJ1-1; D possibly corresponds to TRBD1 (5 bases). Germline V gives CDR1 LNHDA, CDR2 SQIVND (reference sequence). V was trimmed by 0 bases and J by 4 bases, leaving 9 bases between them. The CDR3 is 14 residues long. In nucleotides, the CDR3 is TGTGCCAGTAGTATAGATGACAGCTCCACTGAAGCTTTCTTT. Translation: CASSIDDSSTEAFF.

This clonotype was detected a few times. The CDR3: CASSDREEIYGYTF. CDR3 sequence (DNA): TGTGCCAGCTCGGACAGGGAAGAGATCTATGGCTACACCTTC. The J gene is TRBJ1-2, the V gene TRBV6-6, with 8 bases fitting TRBD1. J gave up 4 bases and V 8 bases, and 9 bases lay outside the gene matches. CDR1 MNHNY and CDR2 SVGAGI come from the germline V gene (reference sequence). This CDR3 region has 14 residues.

This chain joins TRBV29-1 and TRBJ1-1; the D is unclear. Trimming took off 4 bases at V and 0 bases at J, with 9 bases between the two ends. This CDR3 has 13 residues. Germline CDR1 is SQVTM and CDR2 is ANQGSEA. The CDR3 is CSVVLALNTEAFF. The CDR3 bases are TGCAGCGTTGTTCTGGCCTTGAACACTGAAGCTTTCTTT.

This clonotype was seen only a few times. The rearrangement links TRBV6-6 to TRBJ1-5; a possible D gene is TRBD1 (6 bases). From germline, CDR1 is MNHNY and CDR2 SVGAGI (reference sequence). Trimming removed 10 bases at V and 3 bases at J, with 13 bases between. CDR3 size: 13 residues. The CDR3 bases are TGTGCCACCCAGGACAGTGTCAATCAGCCCCAGCATTTT. This gives the protein CATQDSVNQPQHF.

V gene TRBV7-7 combines with J gene TRBJ2-1; TRBD1 agrees at 11 bases. The CDR3 consists of 17 residues. From germline, CDR1 is SSHAT and CDR2 FNYEAQ (reference sequence). With V trimmed by 1 base and J by 8 bases, 10 bases remained unmatched. CDR3 protein: CASSLEVRTGGLDEQFF. DNA for the CDR3: TGTGCCAGCAGCTTAGAGGTTAGGACAGGGGGCTTGGATGAGCAGTTCTTC.

The table lists this clonotype with many counts. V is TRBV20-1 and J is TRBJ1-4; the D gene is possibly TRBD1 (6 bases). Trimming took off 0 bases at V and 7 bases at J, with 12 bases between the two ends. The CDR3 is 14 amino acids. Germline assignment: CDR1 DFQATT and CDR2 SNEGSKA (reference sequence). The CDR3 here is CSAREGGLGEKLFF. In DNA form, the CDR3 reads TGCAGTGCTAGAGAAGGGGGGCTCGGTGAAAAACTGTTTTTT.